Sequencing of this TCR beta chain was carried out in a study of cytomegalovirus exposure and HLA in healthy donors. The study ran its PCR with 60 Vbeta and 13 Jbeta primers. Clones were sequenced by immunoSEQ multiplex PCR, and TCRdb holds only the in-frame ones, with some missing. The table records fewer than 110,000 clones, 60% to 85% of them present only once. This clone showed up just a few times. CDR3 length: 15 amino acids. Unmatched junction bases numbered 5, after V lost 2 bases and J lost 1 base. From germline, CDR1 is GTSNPN and CDR2 SVGIG (reference sequence). The chain carries TRBV30 and TRBJ2-3; 8 bases are a match to TRBD2. This TCR came from a man aged 50 to 60 in good health and CMV-seropositive. Sequencing used PBMCs. This chain's CDR3 is CAWSHGGGGTDTQYF. The CDR3 region has the DNA TGTGCCTGGAGTCACGGGGGGGGTGGCACAGATACGCAGTATTTT.